This is a list of T cell receptor beta chains from one sample in a study of T cells in Graves' hyperthyroidism and ophthalmopathy. Via MiXCR, TCRdb re-called the multiplex PCR reads, giving one row per CDR3 protein. The sample records 500,000 to 650,000 distinct CDR3 sequences, 14% being singletons. Specimen: blood. These receptors all stem from a woman aged 40-49 years with Graves' hyperthyroidism. CDR3s include the opening cysteine and the closing phenylalanine or tryptophan. A D gene is named only where the DNA matches it firmly. A row's size may be missing; if present it is once, few, many or a size class.

CDR3 length	D gene	V gene	J gene	clone size	CDR3 DNA	CDR3 protein
13	.	TRBV20-1	TRBJ2-7	few	TGCAGTGCTATTACAGGGAATGGCTACGAGCAGTACTTC	CSAITGNGYEQYF
16	.	TRBV7-8	TRBJ2-7	many	TGTGCCAGCAGCTTATTTGTTTTGGGCAGCTCCTACGAGCAGTACTTC	CASSLFVLGSSYEQYF
14	.	TRBV2	TRBJ1-5	many	TGTGCCAGCAGTGAAATGAGTAGCAATCAGCCCCAGCATTTT	CASSEMSSNQPQHF
15	TRBD2	TRBV28	TRBJ2-2	many	TGTGCCAGCGCCTCAGCGGGAGGGGGAACCGGGGAGCTGTTTTTT	CASASAGGGTGELFF
15	.	TRBV30	TRBJ2-5	few	TGTGCTGGGCTCTTTTGGCAGGACCGCCAAGAGACCCAGTACTTC	CAGLFWQDRQETQYF
19	.	TRBV6-1	TRBJ2-1	.	TGTGCCAGCAGTTACTTGGCCCCGCACCTGGGGGGCTCCTACAATAAGCAGTTCTTC	CASSYLAPHLGGSYNKQFF
14	.	TRBV7-8	TRBJ2-7	few	TGTGCCAGCAGCTTCCAGGGGTCCCCCTACGAGCAGTACTTC	CASSFQGSPYEQYF
14	.	TRBV7-9	TRBJ2-7	many	TGTGCCAGCAGCTTGAGACAGGAGCCTAACGAGCAGTACTTC	CASSLRQEPNEQYF
14	.	TRBV5-6	TRBJ2-3	few	TGTGCCAGCAGCTTCCACGGGAGAACAGATACGCAGTATTTT	CASSFHGRTDTQYF
18	TRBD2	TRBV20-1	TRBJ2-7	.	TGCAGTGCTGCAAAACCGGGACTAGCGGGAACGAGCTCCTACGAGCAGTACTTC	CSAAKPGLAGTSSYEQYF
13	.	TRBV20-1	TRBJ1-2	.	TGCAGTGCTAGGTTCCGGGGGGCGCTTGGCTACACCTTC	CSARFRGALGYTF
16	TRBD2	TRBV11-2	TRBJ2-1	few	TGTGCCAGCAGCTTAGTGGCTAGCGGAATTTACAATGAGCAGTTCTTC	CASSLVASGIYNEQFF
17	TRBD2	TRBV11-3	TRBJ2-1	few	TGTGCCAGCAGCTTAGTATACGGACTAGCGGACCACAATGAGCAGTTCTTC	CASSLVYGLADHNEQFF
14	.	TRBV6-1	TRBJ2-3	many	TGTGCCAGCAGCCGAAGTATGGTTACTAGCTCGCAGTATTTT	CASSRSMVTSSQYF
16	.	TRBV6-1	TRBJ1-2	many	TGTGCCAGCACACGCGACCAGTCGAATGGGGTCTATGGCTACACCTTC	CASTRDQSNGVYGYTF
13	TRBD2	TRBV30	TRBJ2-7	few	TGTGCCTGGAGTATAGCGGGTTCCTACGAGCAGTACTTC	CAWSIAGSYEQYF
16	.	TRBV6-1	TRBJ2-2	.	TGTGCCAGCACCCCAACCGGGGGATCGAACACCGGGGAGCTGTTTTTT	CASTPTGGSNTGELFF
15	TRBD2	TRBV7-2	TRBJ2-7	many	TGTGCCAGCAGCTTAGGGAGCGGGGTCTCCTACGAGCAGTACTTC	CASSLGSGVSYEQYF
13	.	TRBV29-1	TRBJ2-5	.	TGCAGCGTTGAAGAGGTTCAGGGGGGGACCCAGTACTTC	CSVEEVQGGTQYF
16	.	TRBV5-1	TRBJ1-1	many	TGCGCCAGCAGCTTGGCCGAGGGGGGACTGAACACTGAAGCTTTCTTT	CASSLAEGGLNTEAFF
14	.	TRBV4-1	TRBJ2-3	.	TGCGCCAGCAGCCAATACGTAAGCACAGATACGCAGTATTTT	CASSQYVSTDTQYF
15	.	TRBV4-2	TRBJ1-5	many	TGTGCCAGCAGCCAAGATCACAGTAGCAATCAGCCCCAGCATTTT	CASSQDHSSNQPQHF
14	.	TRBV12-3/TRBV12-4	TRBJ2-1	few	TGTGCCAGCACCTACCGAGGCTCCGACAATGAGCAGTTCTTC	CASTYRGSDNEQFF
19	TRBD2	TRBV6-6	TRBJ2-5	.	TGTGCCAGCAGTTACTCTCGACAAGGTAGCGGGAGCGTTCGGGAGACCCAGTACTTC	CASSYSRQGSGSVRETQYF
16	.	TRBV5-1	TRBJ2-7	many	TGCGCCAGCAGCTTGGAGAGTGCGGCCTTGAGCGACGAGCAGTACTTC	CASSLESAALSDEQYF
12	TRBD1	TRBV28	TRBJ1-1	many	TGTGCCAGCAGATCCAGGGGGGCTGAAGCTTTCTTT	CASRSRGAEAFF
15	.	TRBV27	TRBJ1-5	many	TGTGCCAGCAGCCGAATCGACGGTAGCAATCAGCCCCAGCATTTT	CASSRIDGSNQPQHF
12	.	TRBV29-1	TRBJ2-2	many	TGCAGCGTTCCGGTCGGCACCGGGGAGCTGTTTTTT	CSVPVGTGELFF
19	TRBD1	TRBV7-2	TRBJ1-6	few	TGTGCCAGCAGGTCTCGACAGGGTCCTGAGAGCTCCTATAATTCACCCCTCCACTTT	CASRSRQGPESSYNSPLHF
15	.	TRBV3-1	TRBJ2-1	many	TGTGCCAGCAGCCAAGAATTAGCACGTTACAATGAGCAGTTCTTC	CASSQELARYNEQFF
16	TRBD1	TRBV7-3	TRBJ2-5	.	TGTGCCAGCAGTATCCCCGGGACAGGGGGCCAAGAGACCCAGTACTTC	CASSIPGTGGQETQYF
17	TRBD1	TRBV12-3/TRBV12-4	TRBJ1-5	many	TGTGCCAGCAGCACCGGGACAGCCACATATAGCAATCAGCCCCAGCATTTT	CASSTGTATYSNQPQHF
14	.	TRBV20-1	TRBJ2-7	many	TGCAGTGCTAGAGATCTTAAGGGGCCCTACGAGCAGTACTTC	CSARDLKGPYEQYF
13	.	TRBV19	TRBJ1-2	few	TGTGCCAGTAGTAAAGGGCTTAACTATGGCTACACCTTC	CASSKGLNYGYTF
15	.	TRBV9	TRBJ2-3	many	TGTGCCAGCAGCGTAGAGGGGTACCAATCAGATACGCAGTATTTT	CASSVEGYQSDTQYF
14	TRBD2	TRBV30	TRBJ2-7	.	TGTGCCTGGAGTGATAGCGGGAGAAGATACGAGCAGTACTTC	CAWSDSGRRYEQYF
15	TRBD1	TRBV12-3/TRBV12-4	TRBJ1-6	many	TGTGCCAGCAGTCCCGGGACAGGGCAGGATTCACCCCTCCACTTT	CASSPGTGQDSPLHF
15	TRBD1	TRBV18	TRBJ2-2	many	TGTGCCAGCTCGACCGGACAGGGGGACACCGGGGAGCTGTTTTTT	CASSTGQGDTGELFF
15	TRBD1	TRBV28	TRBJ2-3	many	TGTGCCAGCAGTACACCGACAGGGAACACAGATACGCAGTATTTT	CASSTPTGNTDTQYF
14	.	TRBV24-1	TRBJ1-2	once	TGTGCCGCCAGTGATAGGACGGCGGCCCGTGGCTACACCTTC	CAASDRTAARGYTF
16	TRBD2	TRBV4-1	TRBJ2-7	.	TGCGCCAGCAGCCAGGCCGCACCGACTAGCGACTACGAGCAGTACTTC	CASSQAAPTSDYEQYF
13	.	TRBV14	TRBJ2-4	few	TGTGCCAGCAGCCATTCCGGGTCGAACATTCAGTACTTC	CASSHSGSNIQYF